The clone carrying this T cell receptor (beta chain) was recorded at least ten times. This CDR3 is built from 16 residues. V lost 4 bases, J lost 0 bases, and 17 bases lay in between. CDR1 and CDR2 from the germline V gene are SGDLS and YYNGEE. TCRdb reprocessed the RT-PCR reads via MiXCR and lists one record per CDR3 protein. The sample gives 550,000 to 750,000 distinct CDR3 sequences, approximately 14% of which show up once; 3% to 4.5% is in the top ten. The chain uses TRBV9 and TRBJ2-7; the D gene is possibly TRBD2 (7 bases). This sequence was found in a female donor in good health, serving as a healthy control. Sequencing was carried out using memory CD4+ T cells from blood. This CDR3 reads CASSPQVGGVSYEQYF. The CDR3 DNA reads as TGTGCCAGCAGCCCGCAAGTAGGGGGGGTCTCCTACGAGCAGTACTTC. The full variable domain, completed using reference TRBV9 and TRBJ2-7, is DSGVTQTPKHLITATGQRVTLRCSPRSGDLSVYWYQQSLDQGLQFLIQYYNGEERAKGNILERFSAQQFPDLHSELNLSSLELGDSALYFCASSPQVGGVSYEQYFGPGTRLTVT.